This TCR beta chain was observed in a study of T cells after yellow fever vaccination. TCRdb re-called the 5' RACE reads through MiXCR, storing one row per CDR3 protein. The data hold 320,000 or so distinct CDR3 sequences, with 7% to 9% observed a single time. With 2 bases removed from V and 2 bases from J, the gap between germline ends came to 10 bases. The CDR3 runs 13 residues. CDR1 is GTSNPN, CDR2 SVGIG, per germline (reference sequence). The receptor's source is a man aged 18 to 30 who received the YFV17D yellow fever vaccine. Here the sequenced sample was PBMCs, taken roughly seven weeks after the first yellow fever vaccination. The V gene is TRBV30, the J gene TRBJ2-7, with D hard to call. The CDR3 loop is CAWSLGSAYEQYF. CDR3 bases: TGTGCCTGGAGTCTCGGGTCAGCCTACGAGCAGTACTTC.